This is a list of T cell receptor beta chains from one sample in a study of cytomegalovirus exposure and HLA in healthy donors. Method: immunoSEQ multiplex PCR; TCRdb's copy keeps in-frame clones and lacks some. The table shows roughly 250,000 clones, with about four fifths occurring only once. The sequencing input was PBMCs. These receptors all come from a woman aged 40-49 years in good health and CMV-seropositive. Each CDR3 is given with its conserved first and last residue. A D gene is named only where the DNA matches it firmly. The listing skips clone size in some rows; elsewhere it reads once, few, many or a size class.

CDR3 DNA	CDR3 protein	V gene	J gene	clone size	D gene
TGCAGCGTAGGGGAGGGGGTCATGAACACTGAAGCTTTCTTT	CSVGEGVMNTEAFF	TRBV29-1	TRBJ1-1	NA	NA
TGTGCCAGCAGTTCTCTAGGACAGGGGGTCCTTTCCTACGAGCAGTACTTC	CASSSLGQGVLSYEQYF	TRBV28	TRBJ2-7	NA	TRBD1
TGTGCCAGCAGCGAGGCGGGGGACTCCTACGAGCAGTACTTC	CASSEAGDSYEQYF	TRBV9	TRBJ2-7	NA	TRBD2
TGTGCCAGTAGTAGAGGACAGGTGAACAACTATGGCTACACCTTC	CASSRGQVNNYGYTF	TRBV19	TRBJ1-2	once	TRBD1
TGCGCCAGCAGCCCGGTCACCGGGGAGCTGTTTTTT	CASSPVTGELFF	TRBV4-3	TRBJ2-2	NA	NA
TGTGCCAGCAGCTTAGGGGGCGCTAGCGGGTCTTTTGAGCAGTTCTTC	CASSLGGASGSFEQFF	TRBV7-9	TRBJ2-1	NA	TRBD2
TGTGCCAGCAGCACCGGACAGATTATGAACACTGAAGCTTTCTTT	CASSTGQIMNTEAFF	TRBV5-5	TRBJ1-1	NA	NA
TGTGCCAGCAGCGAGACAGTTAGTGAGGGCTACACCTTC	CASSETVSEGYTF	TRBV5-6	TRBJ1-2	NA	NA
TGTGCCAGCAGTATGCAGGGACAGGGTAAAAACATTCAGTACTTC	CASSMQGQGKNIQYF	TRBV28	TRBJ2-4	once	TRBD1
TGTGCCTGGAGTGGTTCGAGGGGGCTATACACTGAAGCTTTCTTT	CAWSGSRGLYTEAFF	TRBV30	TRBJ1-1	few	TRBD1
TGCGCCAGCAGCCAGGTATGGAGCGGGGATTCCTACGAGCAGTACTTC	CASSQVWSGDSYEQYF	TRBV4-3	TRBJ2-7	NA	TRBD2
TGTGCCAGCAGAAGACAGGGCCCACAAGAGACCCAGTACTTC	CASRRQGPQETQYF	TRBV7-2	TRBJ2-5	NA	TRBD1
TGTGCCAGCAGCACCGGGGACAGCGCGCAGACCCAGTACTTC	CASSTGDSAQTQYF	TRBV9	TRBJ2-5	NA	TRBD1
TGCGCCAGCAGCTTGGAGTTACGGCAGGGGAGTCACGAGCAGTACTTC	CASSLELRQGSHEQYF	TRBV5-1	TRBJ2-7	NA	NA
TGCGCCAGCAGCACGATCGGGACAGTGTTGAGTGAGCAGTTCTTC	CASSTIGTVLSEQFF	TRBV5-1	TRBJ2-1	NA	TRBD1
TGTGCCAGCAGCTCGACAGGATTAAATCAGCCCCAGCATTTT	CASSSTGLNQPQHF	TRBV11-2	TRBJ1-5	NA	NA
TGTGCCAGCAGCTTAAGCGCCGTCGACAGGGTCTACAATGAGCAGTTCTTC	CASSLSAVDRVYNEQFF	TRBV7-2	TRBJ2-1	NA	TRBD1
TGTGCCAGCAGCCAAGAGGGGAGCCCTAGGGCTAATGAAAAACTGTTTTTT	CASSQEGSPRANEKLFF	TRBV4-2	TRBJ1-4	NA	NA
TGTGCCAGCAGCTTAGGTGACAGACAAGAGACCCAGTACTTC	CASSLGDRQETQYF	TRBV7-2	TRBJ2-5	once	NA
TGCGCCAGCAACCAAAAGGGAGAAGGTGGCTACACCTTC	CASNQKGEGGYTF	TRBV5-1	TRBJ1-2	NA	NA
TGTGCCAGCAGTTTATGGACTAGCGGTTCCTACGAGCAGTACTTC	CASSLWTSGSYEQYF	TRBV28	TRBJ2-7	NA	TRBD2
TGTGCCTGGCACACAGGGGCTGGGGCCAACGTCCTGACTTTC	CAWHTGAGANVLTF	TRBV30	TRBJ2-6	NA	TRBD1
TGTGCCAGCAGCCAAATCGGGTCTAGGTACAATGAGCAGTTCTTC	CASSQIGSRYNEQFF	TRBV14	TRBJ2-1	NA	NA
TGTGCCAGCAGTTATGAGGGACTGTCAGGTGAGCAGTTCTTC	CASSYEGLSGEQFF	TRBV2	TRBJ2-1	NA	NA
TGTGCCAGCAGCTTAGATGGCGCGACTCGGCAGTTCTTC	CASSLDGATRQFF	TRBV11-2	TRBJ2-1	NA	NA
TGTGCCAGCAGCCAAGTGGACAGGAACACTGAAGCTTTCTTT	CASSQVDRNTEAFF	TRBV7-8	TRBJ1-1	NA	NA
TGCAGCGTTGAAGATTGGTACGAGCAGTACTTC	CSVEDWYEQYF	TRBV29-1	TRBJ2-7	NA	NA
TGTGCCAGTAGTATCGGTCGGGGAGCTAACTATGGCTACACCTTC	CASSIGRGANYGYTF	TRBV19	TRBJ1-2	NA	NA
TGTGCCAGCAGCCAACTAGCGGGGGAGACCCAGTACTTC	CASSQLAGETQYF	TRBV5-8	TRBJ2-5	NA	TRBD2
TGTGCCACTTCGGGACTAGCGGGCGATTACGAGCAGTACTTC	CATSGLAGDYEQYF	TRBV10-3	TRBJ2-7	NA	TRBD2
TGTGCCAGCAGCGTAGGGACTAGCGGGATGAGCTCCTACAATGAGCAGTTCTTC	CASSVGTSGMSSYNEQFF	TRBV9	TRBJ2-1	NA	TRBD2
TGTGCCAGCAGTGGACAGGGGGCCGATGGCTACACCTTC	CASSGQGADGYTF	TRBV2	TRBJ1-2	NA	TRBD1
TGTGCCAGCAGCGTAGAGGGAACTAGCGGGAGTAGCGAGCAGTACTTC	CASSVEGTSGSSEQYF	TRBV9	TRBJ2-7	NA	TRBD2
TGTGCCACCAGCGCCGGACAGGGGGCGCGGAGCTATGGCTACACCTTC	CATSAGQGARSYGYTF	TRBV15	TRBJ1-2	few	TRBD1
TGTGCCAGCAGCTTAGTTACTACTGGTGGCACAGATACGCAGTATTTT	CASSLVTTGGTDTQYF	TRBV7-2	TRBJ2-3	NA	NA
TGTGCCAGCGGGGGCCCCGAGGGGGAAAAACTGTTTTTT	CASGGPEGEKLFF	TRBV7-9	TRBJ1-4	NA	NA
TGTGCCAGCAGTTTCCTGGGACTAGCGGGATCCACAGATACGCAGTATTTT	CASSFLGLAGSTDTQYF	TRBV27	TRBJ2-3	NA	TRBD2